The clone carrying this TCR beta chain was observed a few times. The record originates from a study of T-cell reconstitution after alpha-beta-depleted transplantation in children. Construction of the TCRbeta library involved unique molecular identifiers. TCRdb fed the PCR reads into MiXCR, producing one record per CDR3 protein. The sample has approximately 400,000 distinct CDR3 sequences, roughly 11% seen once. The CDR3 extends over 16 amino acids. V dropped 0 bases and J dropped 0; count of bases not matched to a gene: 1. Germline CDR1 is SGHDT and CDR2 is YYEEEE. The genes are TRBV5-6 and TRBJ2-3; TRBD2 matches 10 bases. The specimen comprised PBMCs from the stem cell graft donor, sampled from the stem cell graft. This receptor was identified in a human donor who donated a stem cell graft to a child with acute myeloid leukemia. The CDR3 DNA reads TGTGCCAGCAGCTTGGAACTAGCGGGAAGCACAGATACGCAGTATTTT. This gives the protein CASSLELAGSTDTQYF.